The sequence of this T cell receptor beta chain was determined in a study of T cells in Graves' hyperthyroidism and ophthalmopathy. Study results and caveats: Blood also contained most expanded thyroid clonotypes above 0.001. Stable hyperthyroidism was separated from ophthalmopathy by a model based on 13 V-J features.

Exclusions: uncontrolled infection, other autoimmune disease, pregnancy, lactation. TCR beta CDR3 regions were amplified from RNA transcripts. The HTBI primer set was used in a first-round RT-PCR of the TCR CDR3. TCRdb re-analysed the multiplex PCR reads in MiXCR, keeping a single row per CDR3 protein. The sample has roughly 570,000 distinct CDR3 sequences, more than 45% seen once. The V gene lost 2 bases and the J gene lost 5 bases, with 10 bases spanning the gap. The CDR3 totals 13 residues. Germline loops: CDR1 MNHEY, CDR2 SVGAGI. Many counts were recorded for this clonotype. Its target is unknown. The sequenced sample was peripheral blood or thyroid tissue (not recorded which). V is TRBV6-5 and J is TRBJ2-7; the D call may be TRBD1 or TRBD2 (5 bases each). This TCR derives from an adult woman with Graves' disease, either hyperthyroidism or ophthalmopathy (not recorded which). The CDR3 DNA reads TGTGCCAGCAGTTACCTGGGGGTCCACGAGCAGTACTTC. Its protein product is CASSYLGVHEQYF.